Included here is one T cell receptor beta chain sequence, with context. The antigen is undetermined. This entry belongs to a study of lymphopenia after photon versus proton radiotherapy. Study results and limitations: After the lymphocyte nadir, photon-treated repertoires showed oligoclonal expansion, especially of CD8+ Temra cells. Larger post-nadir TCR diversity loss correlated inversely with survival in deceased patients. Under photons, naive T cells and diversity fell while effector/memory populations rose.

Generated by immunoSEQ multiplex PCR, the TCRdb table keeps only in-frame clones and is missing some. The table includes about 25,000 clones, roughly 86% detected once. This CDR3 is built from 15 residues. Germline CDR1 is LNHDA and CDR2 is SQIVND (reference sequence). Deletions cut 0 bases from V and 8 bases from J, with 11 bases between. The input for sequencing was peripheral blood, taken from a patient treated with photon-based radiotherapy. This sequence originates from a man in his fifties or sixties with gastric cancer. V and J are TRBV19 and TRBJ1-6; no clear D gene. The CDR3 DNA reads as TGTGCCAGTAGTATAGAACCAGCGATAGATTCACCCCTCCACTTT. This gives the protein CASSIEPAIDSPLHF.